This T cell receptor beta chain stems from a study of spatial heterogeneity in lung cancer. Study results and limitations: More often at tumor resection than at routine follow-up, ubiquitous expanded tumor TCRs were detected in the blood.

This clonotype is large in the sample. As yet, its antigen is unknown. This beta chain is off target for a library built for alpha chains, so its abundance means little. Time point of the sample: sample taken at primary tumor resection. Unsorted whole RNA samples from tumor, nontumor lung or frozen PBMC were sequenced. The V gene lost 8 bases and the J gene lost 4 bases, with 14 bases spanning the gap. Germline-derived CDR1 and CDR2 are MNHEY and SVGAGI. The CDR3 spans 13 residues. TCRdb called the 5' RACE reads again in MiXCR, with one record for every CDR3 protein. Of 4,000 to 5,000 distinct CDR3 sequences listed, approximately 25% were seen once; the top ten hold around 25%.

The sequence was collected from a female donor with early-stage non-small cell lung cancer. This material consisted of PBMCs, taken at surgery. This rearrangement joins TRBV6-5 to TRBJ1-1; maybe TRBD1 (6 bases). CDR3 sequence (DNA): TGTGCCAGCTGTAAACAGGGAAGCACTGAAGCTTTCTTT. It encodes CASCKQGSTEAFF.